The next 5 T cell receptor beta chains were all read from a single sample in a study of control samples from healthy donors and cancer patients. Produced via immunoSEQ multiplex PCR; TCRdb's table is partial and in-frame only. The table records around 250,000 clones, around 79% of them present only once. Sequenced input: PBMCs. These TCRs come from a woman in her fifties or sixties with lung cancer.

This clone occurred once. The J gene is TRBJ1-1, the V gene TRBV5-1; possible D gene TRBD1, 5 bases. Germline CDR1 and CDR2: SGHRS and YFSETQ. Trimming shortened V by 4 bases and J by 1 base, and 11 bases separated the two germline ends. The CDR3 runs 14 residues. For the CDR3, the DNA is TGCGCCAGCAGCGGGACTTCCGCGAACACTGAAGCTTTCTTT. Translating it yields CASSGTSANTEAFF.

As to this clone: An end of the junction differs from the germline gene, which may be a read error. V is TRBV3-1 (or the pseudogene TRBV3-2) and J is TRBJ2-1, with 9 bases aligning to TRBD2. CDR3 length: 17 residues. Germline CDR1 and CDR2: LGHDT and YNNKEL (reference sequence). CDR3 sequence (DNA): TGTGCCGGCAGCCCACAGCCGACTAGCGGCTCCTACAATGAGCAGTTCTTC. It encodes CAGSPQPTSGSYNEQFF.

This clone was seen a handful of times. The genes are TRBV5-1 and TRBJ2-2, with 7 bases matching TRBD1. V was clipped by 5 bases and J by 1 base; unmatched bases: 5. The CDR3 covers 15 residues. Germline CDR1 reads SGHRS; CDR2 reads YFSETQ. DNA of the CDR3: TGCGCCAGCAGACCGACAGGGCAGAACACCGGGGAGCTGTTTTTT. Translation gives CASRPTGQNTGELFF.

The chain has TRBV24-1 and TRBJ2-3, with D perhaps TRBD2 (6 bases). Trimming removed 3 bases from V and 10 bases from J, with 13 bases in between. This CDR3 spans 13 amino acids. Germline V CDR1 and CDR2: KGHDR, SFDVKD. The CDR3 DNA is TGTGCCACCAGTGATGAGGGACTGAAGGCGCAGTATTTT. It is translated as CATSDEGLKAQYF.

The V and J genes are TRBV18 and TRBJ1-3; TRBD1 is a possible D gene (5 bases). CDR3 length equals 15 residues. Germline V gene sequence: CDR1 KGHSH, CDR2 LQKENI. V was cut by 1 base and J by 4 bases, with 11 bases left in between. The DNA for the CDR3 is TGTGCCAGCTCACCACGTCCAGGGCCGGGAAACACCATATATTTT. Residues: CASSPRPGPGNTIYF. The whole variable domain, remainder taken from reference TRBV18 and TRBJ1-3, is NAGVMQNPRHLVRRRGQEARLRCSPMKGHSHVYWYRQLPEEGLKFMVYLQKENIIDESGMPKERFSAEFPKEGPSILRIQQVVRGDSAAYFCASSPRPGPGNTIYFGEGSWLTVV.